Only a few counts were recorded for the clone carrying this T cell receptor (beta chain). The antigen remains unidentified. These data come from a study of blood T cells in healthy people across ages. Whole-study results and caveats: Underestimates were what the diversity estimates from one million T cells were considered to be.

This CDR3 is 12 amino acids long. Per germline, CDR1 DFQATT and CDR2 SNEGSKA (reference sequence). The authors ran a second PCR of about 6 to 11 cycles using a sample-barcoded 5' primer and a J-beta primer mix. The study obtained at least 2.5 million CDR3-containing paired-end reads from every sample. TCRdb re-derived calls from the 5' RACE reads in MiXCR, one entry per CDR3 protein. The table includes under 750,000 distinct CDR3 sequences, under 55% detected once. Roughly 10 milliliters was the volume of peripheral blood drawn from each donor. The receptor was isolated from a man older than 75 in good health. The gene calls are TRBV20-1 and TRBJ2-4, with 7 bases aligning to TRBD2. The DNA matches TRBJ2-7 better at its end, which makes the J call doubtful. What was sequenced was blood. CDR3 coding DNA: TGCAGTGCTATCGGGAGGAACTACGAGCAGTACTTC. This gives the protein CSAIGRNYEQYF.